This T cell receptor (beta chain) was identified in a study of blood T cell repertoires in COVID-19. This CDR3 comprises 16 residues. CDR1 is SGHRS, CDR2 YFSETQ, per germline. Between the trimmed V and J ends, which lost 0 bases and 0 bases, there was a span of 13 bases. Profiling relied on immunoSEQ multiplex PCR, and the TCRdb table lists in-frame clones only, not all of them. Of fewer than 400,000 clones in the sample, 89% were seen once. Those enrolled, adults aged roughly 18 to 90 years, came from around 24 US areas. The receptor's source is a man aged 60 to 75 who had recovered from COVID-19. This rearrangement joins TRBV5-1 to TRBJ2-7; D may be TRBD2 (6 bases). Specimen: PBMCs or T cells enriched from blood (not recorded which). This CDR3 is CASSLVVGGYSYEQYF. In nucleotides, the CDR3 is TGCGCCAGCAGCTTGGTAGTTGGGGGGTACTCCTACGAGCAGTACTTC.